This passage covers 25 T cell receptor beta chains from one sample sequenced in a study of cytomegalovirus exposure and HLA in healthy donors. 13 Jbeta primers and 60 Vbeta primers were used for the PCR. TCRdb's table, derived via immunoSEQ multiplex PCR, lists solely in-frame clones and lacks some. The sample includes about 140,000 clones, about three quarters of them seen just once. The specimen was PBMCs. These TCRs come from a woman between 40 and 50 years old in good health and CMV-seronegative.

The CDR3 DNA reads TGTGCCAGCAGTTTATCCGGAGGGGGCCAGCCCCAGCATTTT. Protein: CASSLSGGGQPQHF. The chain carries TRBV27 and TRBJ1-5; 7 nucleotides match TRBD1. Unmatched junction bases numbered 3, after V lost 0 bases and J lost 7 bases. Germline loops: CDR1 MNHEY, CDR2 SMNVEV (reference sequence). The CDR3 covers 14 residues.

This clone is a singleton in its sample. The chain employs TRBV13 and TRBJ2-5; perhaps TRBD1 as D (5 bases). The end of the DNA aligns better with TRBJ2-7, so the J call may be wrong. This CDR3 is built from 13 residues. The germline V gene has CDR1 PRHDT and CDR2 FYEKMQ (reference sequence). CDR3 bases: TGTGCCAGCAGCTTAAGTAGGGGTCACGAGCAGTACTTC. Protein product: CASSLSRGHEQYF.

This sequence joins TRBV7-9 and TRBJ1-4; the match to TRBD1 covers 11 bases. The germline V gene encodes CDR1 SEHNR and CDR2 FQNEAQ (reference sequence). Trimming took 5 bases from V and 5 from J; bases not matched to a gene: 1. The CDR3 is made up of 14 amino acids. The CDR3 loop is CASSGQGANEKLFF. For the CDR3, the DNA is TGTGCCAGCAGCGGACAGGGGGCGAATGAAAAACTGTTTTTT.

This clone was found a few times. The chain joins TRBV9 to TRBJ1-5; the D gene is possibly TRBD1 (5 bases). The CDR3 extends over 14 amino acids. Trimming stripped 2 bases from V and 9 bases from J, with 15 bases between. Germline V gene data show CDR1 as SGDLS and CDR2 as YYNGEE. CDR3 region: CASSVTDSSGPQHF. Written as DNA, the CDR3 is TGTGCCAGCAGCGTTACTGACAGTTCCGGGCCCCAGCATTTT.

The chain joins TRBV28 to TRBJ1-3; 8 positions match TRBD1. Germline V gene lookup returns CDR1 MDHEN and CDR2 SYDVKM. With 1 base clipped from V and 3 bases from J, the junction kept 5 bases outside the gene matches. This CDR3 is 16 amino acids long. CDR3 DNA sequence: TGTGCCAGCAGTTTATTGCAGGGGGCAGGTGGAAACACCATATATTTT. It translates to CASSLLQGAGGNTIYF.

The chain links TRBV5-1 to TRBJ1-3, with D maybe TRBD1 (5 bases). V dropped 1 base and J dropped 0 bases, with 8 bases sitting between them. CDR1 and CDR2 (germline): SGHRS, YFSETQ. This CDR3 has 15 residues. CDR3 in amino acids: CASSLQGLSGNTIYF. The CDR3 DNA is TGCGCCAGCAGCTTGCAGGGCCTCTCTGGAAACACCATATATTTT.

The CDR3: CASSGSRETQYF. CDR3 DNA: TGTGCCAGCAGTGGATCGAGGGAGACCCAGTACTTC. The rearrangement uses TRBV5-5 and TRBJ2-5, with D unclear. Trimming pared 5 bases from V and 5 bases from J, leaving 10 bases between. Per the germline V gene, CDR1 is SGHKS and CDR2 is YYEKEE (reference sequence). The CDR3 has 12 residues.

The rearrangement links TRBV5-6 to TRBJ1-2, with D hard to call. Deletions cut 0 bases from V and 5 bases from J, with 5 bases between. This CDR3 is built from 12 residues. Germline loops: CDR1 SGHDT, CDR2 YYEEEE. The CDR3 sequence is CASSLDSYGYTF. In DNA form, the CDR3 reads TGTGCCAGCAGCTTGGACAGTTATGGCTACACCTTC. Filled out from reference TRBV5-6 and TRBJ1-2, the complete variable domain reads DAGVTQSPTHLIKTRGQQVTLRCSPKSGHDTVSWYQQALGQGPQFIFQYYEEEERQRGNFPDRFSGHQFPNYSSELNVNALLLGDSALYLCASSLDSYGYTFGSGTRLTVV.

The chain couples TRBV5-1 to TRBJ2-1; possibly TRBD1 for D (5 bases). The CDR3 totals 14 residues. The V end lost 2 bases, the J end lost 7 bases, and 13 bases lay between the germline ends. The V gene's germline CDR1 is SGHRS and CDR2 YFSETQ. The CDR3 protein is CASSLGAAQNEQFF. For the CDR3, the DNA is TGCGCCAGCAGCTTAGGGGCCGCACAGAATGAGCAGTTCTTC.

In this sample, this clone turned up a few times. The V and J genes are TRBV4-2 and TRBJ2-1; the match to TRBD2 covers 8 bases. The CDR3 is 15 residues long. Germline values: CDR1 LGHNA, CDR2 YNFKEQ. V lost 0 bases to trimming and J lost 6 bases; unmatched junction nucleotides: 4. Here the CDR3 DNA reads TGTGCCAGCAGCCAAGATTCGGGGGGGTTCAATGAGCAGTTCTTC. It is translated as CASSQDSGGFNEQFF.

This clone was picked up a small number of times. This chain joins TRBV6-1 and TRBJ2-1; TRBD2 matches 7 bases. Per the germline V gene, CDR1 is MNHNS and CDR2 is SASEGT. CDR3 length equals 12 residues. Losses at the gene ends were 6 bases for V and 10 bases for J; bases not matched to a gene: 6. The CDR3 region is CASSPRGEEQFF. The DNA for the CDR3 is TGTGCCAGCAGCCCCCGGGGGGAGGAGCAGTTCTTC.

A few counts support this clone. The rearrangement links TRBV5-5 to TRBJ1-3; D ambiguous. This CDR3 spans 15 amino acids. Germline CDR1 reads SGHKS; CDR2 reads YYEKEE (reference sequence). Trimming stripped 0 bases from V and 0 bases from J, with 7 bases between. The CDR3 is CASSLEPVSGNTIYF. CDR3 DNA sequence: TGTGCCAGCAGCTTGGAGCCGGTCTCTGGAAACACCATATATTTT.

DNA of the CDR3: TGTGCCAGCAGCCAAACTAGCGGCTCCTACAATGAGCAGTTCTTC. This encodes CASSQTSGSYNEQFF. V gene TRBV5-4 combines with J gene TRBJ2-1; 8 bases are a match to TRBD2. This CDR3 contains 15 residues. Germline CDR1 and CDR2: SGHNT and YYREEE (reference sequence). J gave up 0 bases and V 4 bases, and 3 bases lay outside the gene matches.

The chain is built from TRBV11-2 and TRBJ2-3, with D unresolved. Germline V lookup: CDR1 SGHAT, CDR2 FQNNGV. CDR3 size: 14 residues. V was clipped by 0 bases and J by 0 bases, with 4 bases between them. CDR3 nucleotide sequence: TGTGCCAGCAGCTTAGACCGGAGCACAGATACGCAGTATTTT. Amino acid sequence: CASSLDRSTDTQYF. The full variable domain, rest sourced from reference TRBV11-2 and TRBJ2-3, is EAGVAQSPRYKIIEKRQSVAFWCNPISGHATLYWYQQILGQGPKLLIQFQNNGVVDDSQLPKDRFSAERLKGVDSTLKIQPAKLEDSAVYLCASSLDRSTDTQYFGPGTRLTVL.

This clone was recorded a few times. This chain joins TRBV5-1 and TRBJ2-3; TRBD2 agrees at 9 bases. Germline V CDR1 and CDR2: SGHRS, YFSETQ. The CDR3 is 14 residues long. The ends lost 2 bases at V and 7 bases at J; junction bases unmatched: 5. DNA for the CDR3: TGCGCCAGCAGCTTTGCGGGGGGGCTACATACGCAGTATTTT. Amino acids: CASSFAGGLHTQYF.

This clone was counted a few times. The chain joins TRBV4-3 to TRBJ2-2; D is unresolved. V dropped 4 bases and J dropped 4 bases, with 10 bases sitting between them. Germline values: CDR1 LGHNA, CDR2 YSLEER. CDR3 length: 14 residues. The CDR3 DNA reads TGCGCCAGCAGCCCGACATTGGGCACCGGGGAGCTGTTTTTT. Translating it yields CASSPTLGTGELFF.

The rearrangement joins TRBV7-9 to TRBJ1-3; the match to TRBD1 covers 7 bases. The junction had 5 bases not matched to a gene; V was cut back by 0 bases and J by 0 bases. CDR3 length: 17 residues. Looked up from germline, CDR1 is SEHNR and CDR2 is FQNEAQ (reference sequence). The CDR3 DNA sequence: TGTGCCAGCAGCTTAGCGGGGGACAGACTCTCTGGAAACACCATATATTTT. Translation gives CASSLAGDRLSGNTIYF.

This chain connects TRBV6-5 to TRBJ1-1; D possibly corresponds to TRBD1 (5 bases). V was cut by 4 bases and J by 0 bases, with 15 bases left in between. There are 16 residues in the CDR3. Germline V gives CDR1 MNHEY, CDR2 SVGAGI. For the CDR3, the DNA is TGTGCCAGCAGTTCCCCCGGGGGTTTAATGAACACTGAAGCTTTCTTT. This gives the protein CASSSPGGLMNTEAFF.

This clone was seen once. CDR3 protein: CASRRQGQTNEKLFF. In DNA form, the CDR3 reads TGCGCCAGCAGGAGACAGGGTCAAACTAATGAAAAACTGTTTTTT. The rearrangement uses TRBV5-1 and TRBJ1-4; 7 bases are shared with TRBD1. Germline CDR1 SGHRS, CDR2 YFSETQ. Trimming cost V 5 bases and J 1 base; bases outside gene matches: 5. The CDR3 is 15 residues long.

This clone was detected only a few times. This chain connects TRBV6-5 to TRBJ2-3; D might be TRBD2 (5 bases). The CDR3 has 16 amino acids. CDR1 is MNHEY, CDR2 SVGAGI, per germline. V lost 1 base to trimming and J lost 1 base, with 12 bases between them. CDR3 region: CASSYFIGAGTDTQYF. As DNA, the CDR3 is TGTGCCAGCAGTTACTTTATCGGAGCGGGCACAGATACGCAGTATTTT.

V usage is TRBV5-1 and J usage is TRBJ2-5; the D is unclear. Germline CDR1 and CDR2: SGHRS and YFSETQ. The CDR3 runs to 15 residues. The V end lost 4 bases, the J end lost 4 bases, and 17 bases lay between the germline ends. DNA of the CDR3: TGCGCCAGCAGCCAATCAATCCCCAGAACAGAGACCCAGTACTTC. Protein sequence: CASSQSIPRTETQYF. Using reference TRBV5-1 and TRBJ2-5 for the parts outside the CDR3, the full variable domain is KAGVTQTPRYLIKTRGQQVTLSCSPISGHRSVSWYQQTPGQGLQFLFEYFSETQRNKGNFPGRFSGRQFSNSRSEMNVSTLELGDSALYLCASSQSIPRTETQYFGPGTRLLVL.

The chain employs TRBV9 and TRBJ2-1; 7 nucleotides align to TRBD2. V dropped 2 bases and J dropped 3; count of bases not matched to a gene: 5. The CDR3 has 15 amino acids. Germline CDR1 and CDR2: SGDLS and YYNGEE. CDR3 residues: CASSVLGGYYNEQFF. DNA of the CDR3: TGTGCCAGCAGCGTTCTGGGGGGGTACTACAATGAGCAGTTCTTC. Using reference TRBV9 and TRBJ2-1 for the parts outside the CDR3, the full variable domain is DSGVTQTPKHLITATGQRVTLRCSPRSGDLSVYWYQQSLDQGLQFLIQYYNGEERAKGNILERFSAQQFPDLHSELNLSSLELGDSALYFCASSVLGGYYNEQFFGPGTRLTVL.

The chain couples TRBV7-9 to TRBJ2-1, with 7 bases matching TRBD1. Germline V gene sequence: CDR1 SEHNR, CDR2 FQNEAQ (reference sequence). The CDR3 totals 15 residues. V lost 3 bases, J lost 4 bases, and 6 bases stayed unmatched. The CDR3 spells CASSLDKGQYNEQFF. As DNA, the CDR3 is TGTGCCAGCAGCTTGGATAAGGGACAGTACAATGAGCAGTTCTTC.

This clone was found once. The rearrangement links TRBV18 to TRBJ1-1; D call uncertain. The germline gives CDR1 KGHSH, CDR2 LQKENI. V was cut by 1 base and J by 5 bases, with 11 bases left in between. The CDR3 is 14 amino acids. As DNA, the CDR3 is TGTGCCAGCTCACCACTGAGGAGTCTAACTGAAGCTTTCTTT. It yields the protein CASSPLRSLTEAFF.

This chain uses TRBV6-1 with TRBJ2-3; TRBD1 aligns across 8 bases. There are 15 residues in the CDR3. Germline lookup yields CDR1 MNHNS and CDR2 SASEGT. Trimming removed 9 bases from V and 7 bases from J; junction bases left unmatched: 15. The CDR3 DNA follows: TGTGCCAGTGACCTACGGACAGGGTTTGATCATACGCAGTATTTT. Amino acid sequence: CASDLRTGFDHTQYF.